In this sample, the clone carrying this T cell receptor beta chain turned up many times. The antigen is undetermined. Germline loops: CDR1 MNHNS, CDR2 SASEGT. The CDR3 extends over 14 amino acids. V lost 1 base to trimming and J lost 3 bases, with 10 bases between them. Researchers made TCR beta libraries by using iRepertoire HTBI primers and running Arm-PCR on CDR3 regions. TCRdb reprocessed the multiplex PCR reads via MiXCR and lists one record per CDR3 protein. Of around 500,000 distinct CDR3 sequences listed, about 20% are singletons. The data were obtained in a study of regulatory T cells in long-lasting Graves disease. Notes on the study in general: Persistent disease preferred TRBV28, TRBJ1-2 and TRBJ2-5.

The sample's time point: persistent/refractory GD, antithyroid drugs over 5 years with positive TRAb. There was RNA extracted from PBMCs, and the TCR library was made from it. This receptor was identified in a female donor with Graves disease. The rearrangement uses TRBV6-1 and TRBJ2-7; D call uncertain. The input for sequencing was peripheral blood mononuclear cells (PBMCs), taken when the disease was refractory, from a patient treated with antithyroid drugs. CDR3 residues: CASSEVSRFYEQYF. As DNA, the CDR3 is TGTGCCAGCAGTGAAGTGAGCAGATTCTACGAGCAGTACTTC.